This T cell receptor (beta chain) was sequenced in a study of tumor and adjacent non-tumor tissue in lung cancer. Regarding this clonotype: Its antigen is unidentified. Germline is not matched at one junction end, which may reflect a read error.

The library came from three nested PCR rounds adapted from ARM-PCR protocols. A single record per CDR3 protein comes from TCRdb applying MiXCR to the multiplex PCR reads. The repertoire holds approximately 120,000 distinct CDR3 sequences, with about 65% as singletons. Study-level points and caveats: Tumor tissue had significantly higher TCR diversity than normal lung. Top 100 clones took a larger repertoire share in normal lung.

Germline V gene lookup returns CDR1 SGHAT and CDR2 FQDESV (reference sequence). CDR3 size: 13 residues. The template was RNA from unsorted bulk tissue. More than 3 cm separated this lung sample from the edge of the tumor. The sequence was obtained from a man aged 60 to 75 with non-small cell lung cancer. The chain uses TRBV11-1 and TRBJ1-1; no clear D. What was sequenced was distant non-tumor lung tissue. The CDR3 DNA reads TGTGCCAGTAGCTCGCCACCAAGGGCTGAAGCTTCCTTT. Its translation: CASSSPPRAEASF.